One sample yielded the 21 T cell receptor beta chains listed below, sequenced in a study of cytomegalovirus exposure and HLA in healthy donors. A multiplex PCR was run with 60 Vbeta primers and 13 Jbeta primers. Produced via immunoSEQ multiplex PCR; TCRdb's table is partial and in-frame only. The table shows 100,000 to 150,000 clones, with 70% to 85% occurring only once. The sequencing input was PBMCs. Source of these receptors: a boy between 10 and 17 years old in good health and CMV-seronegative.

The V and J genes are TRBV30 and TRBJ1-1, with 8 bases lining up with TRBD1. The CDR3 sequence is 12 residues long. CDR1 and CDR2 from the germline V gene are GTSNPN and SVGIG (reference sequence). CDR3 in DNA: TGTGCTCAGGGGGCCGGGGTCACTGAAGCTTTCTTT. Translating it yields CAQGAGVTEAFF.

The V call is TRBV5-1, the J call TRBJ2-7; 7 nucleotides line up with TRBD2. Unmatched junction bases numbered 17, after V lost 1 base and J lost 4 bases. CDR1 SGHRS and CDR2 YFSETQ come from the germline V gene. This CDR3 has 18 residues. The CDR3 loop is CASSLMASGATPPYEQYF. The CDR3 nucleotides read TGCGCCAGCAGCTTGATGGCTAGCGGAGCCACCCCCCCTTACGAGCAGTACTTC.

Here the CDR3 reads CASSQDYPLRSYNEQFF. CDR3 nucleotides: TGTGCCAGCAGCCAAGATTACCCACTCCGCTCCTACAATGAGCAGTTCTTC. The V gene is TRBV4-2, the J gene TRBJ2-1, with D hard to call. CDR1 LGHNA and CDR2 YNFKEQ come from the germline V gene. Trimming pared 0 bases from V and 0 bases from J, leaving 12 bases between. CDR3 length: 17 amino acids.

The chain is built from TRBV7-2 and TRBJ1-2, with D possibly TRBD1 on 6 matching bases. V was pared by 1 base and J by 4 bases, with 13 bases between. In germline, CDR1 is SGHTA, CDR2 FQGNSA. The CDR3 totals 15 residues. CDR3 nucleotides: TGTGCCAGCAGCTTAGAGTCGGGACAAGCCTATGGCTACACCTTC. Translating it yields CASSLESGQAYGYTF.

V and J are TRBV19 and TRBJ2-2, with 8 bases lining up with TRBD2. The CDR3 contains 17 residues. From germline, CDR1 is LNHDA and CDR2 SQIVND (reference sequence). J lost 1 base, V lost 5 bases, and 9 bases had no gene match. Here the CDR3 reads CASSSSAREENTGELFF. CDR3 DNA sequence: TGTGCCAGTAGTTCCTCGGCGCGGGAGGAGAACACCGGGGAGCTGTTTTTT.

V is TRBV6-6 and J is TRBJ1-2; 9 positions agree with TRBD1. Losses at the gene ends were 7 bases for V and 6 bases for J; bases not matched to a gene: 15. This CDR3 has 16 amino acids. Germline values: CDR1 MNHNY, CDR2 SVGAGI (reference sequence). In nucleotides, the CDR3 is TGTGCCAGCACTACCGAGGGGGACAGGGTTAGAGATGGCTACACCTTC. Residues: CASTTEGDRVRDGYTF.

Turning to this clone: The identical CDR3 is also encoded by other nucleotide sequences in the sample. The chain joins TRBV27 to TRBJ1-5; D is perhaps TRBD1 (5 bases). Germline V lookup: CDR1 MNHEY, CDR2 SMNVEV (reference sequence). V dropped 0 bases and J dropped 4 bases, with 10 bases sitting between them. The CDR3 is made up of 15 amino acids. In DNA, the CDR3 is TGTGCCAGCAGTTTATCGGTTTCAGGGAATCAGCCCCAGCATTTT. Protein: CASSLSVSGNQPQHF.

V gene TRBV5-6 combines with J gene TRBJ2-2, with 9 bases fitting TRBD1. This CDR3 contains 16 residues. The V gene's germline CDR1 is SGHDT and CDR2 YYEEEE. Trimming at V came to 4 bases and at J to 1 base, leaving 5 bases not matched to a gene. In DNA, the CDR3 is TGTGCCAGCAGCCGGGGGACAGGGAAGAACACCGGGGAGCTGTTTTTT. It encodes CASSRGTGKNTGELFF.

About this clone: The junction does not match germline at one end; this may be a read error. V gene TRBV25-1 combines with J gene TRBJ2-2; D ambiguous. CDR3 size: 11 residues. Germline CDR1 reads MGHDK; CDR2 reads SYGVNS. CDR3 sequence (DNA): TGCTTCCAACTGAACACCGGGGAGCTGTTTTTT. It is translated as CFQLNTGELFF.

The V call is TRBV5-1, the J call TRBJ2-1; 11 bases agree with TRBD2. CDR1 SGHRS and CDR2 YFSETQ come from the germline V gene. Trimming took 4 bases from V and 8 from J; bases not matched to a gene: 11. The length of the CDR3 is 16 residues. The chain's CDR3 is CASSKKLAGVVDEQFF. CDR3 DNA: TGCGCCAGCAGCAAAAAACTAGCGGGAGTTGTCGATGAGCAGTTCTTC.

This clone was picked up one time. The chain links TRBV5-5 to TRBJ2-1; D is perhaps TRBD1 (6 bases). This CDR3 spans 13 amino acids. Trimming stripped 3 bases from V and 8 bases from J, with 12 bases between. Per germline, CDR1 SGHKS and CDR2 YYEKEE (reference sequence). The CDR3 spells CASSSYRVDEQFF. CDR3 nucleotides: TGTGCCAGCAGCTCCTACAGGGTCGATGAGCAGTTCTTC.

This clone was detected only once. The chain joins TRBV23-1 to TRBJ1-5; D uncertain. TRBV23-1 is known as an ORF, though its function is uncertain. Trimming removed 8 bases at V and 0 bases at J, with 11 bases between. This CDR3 is 14 amino acids long. The CDR3 bases are TGCGCCAGCCCAATACGGTCTAGCAATCAGCCCCAGCATTTT. Protein product: CASPIRSSNQPQHF.

The V gene is TRBV2, the J gene TRBJ2-1; TRBD2 matches at 11 bases. CDR3 length: 14 amino acids. Germline-derived CDR1 and CDR2 are SNHLY and FYNNEI. Trimming cost V 6 bases and J 3 bases; bases outside gene matches: 1. This chain's CDR3 is CASRGTSGYNEQFF. CDR3 DNA sequence: TGTGCCAGCAGGGGGACTAGCGGCTACAATGAGCAGTTCTTC.

This clone was detected only once. The genes are TRBV4-3 and TRBJ2-2; TRBD2 matches 8 bases. V lost 5 bases and J lost 6; bases outside the gene matches: 2. The CDR3 is made up of 13 amino acids. The germline V gene encodes CDR1 LGHNA and CDR2 YSLEER. CDR3 sequence (DNA): TGCGCCAGCAGCAGGACTAGCCCCGGGGAGCTGTTTTTT. It translates to CASSRTSPGELFF.

This clone has more than one count but fewer than ten. This chain joins TRBV7-2 and TRBJ1-1; D may be TRBD1 (5 bases). The CDR3 is 15 residues long. Germline values: CDR1 SGHTA, CDR2 FQGNSA. Trimming took off 3 bases at V and 3 bases at J, with 14 bases between the two ends. The CDR3, as DNA: TGTGCCAGCAGCTTGGGCGCAGGGCAACACACTGAAGCTTTCTTT. Residues: CASSLGAGQHTEAFF.

The genes are TRBV7-3 and TRBJ1-2, with unresolved D. Germline-derived CDR1 and CDR2 are SGHTA and FQGTGA. This CDR3 is built from 17 residues. V was cut by 6 bases and J by 3 bases, with 23 bases left in between. In DNA form, the CDR3 reads TGTGCCAGCAGTGACCCACAGTTTCGGAACGTCGACTATGGCTACACCTTC. It specifies CASSDPQFRNVDYGYTF.

This clone was found once. J is TRBJ1-4 and V is TRBV29-1; 7 bases are a match to TRBD1. The CDR3 is made up of 15 amino acids. V gave up 7 bases and J gave up 8 bases; unmatched junction bases: 16. The germline V gene encodes CDR1 SQVTM and CDR2 ANQGSEA. CDR3 bases: TGCAGCGCCCAAGGGCTGCAGGGGGTTCGGGAAAAACTGTTTTTT. Translation gives CSAQGLQGVREKLFF.

The chain recombines TRBV30 with TRBJ1-5, with no clear D. The CDR3 has 12 residues. Trimming left V 2 bases short and J 4 bases short, with 6 bases between. Germline CDR1 reads GTSNPN; CDR2 reads SVGIG (reference sequence). The CDR3 spells CAWSQKNQPQHF. CDR3 nucleotide sequence: TGTGCCTGGAGTCAGAAAAATCAGCCCCAGCATTTT.

The rearrangement uses TRBV7-2 and TRBJ1-1; no reliable D call. Trimming left V 5 bases short and J 5 bases short, with 12 bases between. The CDR3 loop spans 13 amino acids. CDR1 is SGHTA, CDR2 FQGNSA, per germline. CDR3 in amino acids: CASSPGGSTEAFF. CDR3 sequence (DNA): TGTGCCAGCAGCCCAGGTGGTTCAACTGAAGCTTTCTTT.

This clone appeared a few times. The V and J genes are TRBV14 and TRBJ1-2; D uncertain. This CDR3 region has 14 residues. Trimming took 0 bases from V and 4 from J, leaving 9 bases between them. In germline, CDR1 is SGHDN, CDR2 FVKESK. This CDR3 is CASSQDLEGYGYTF. The DNA of the CDR3 is TGTGCCAGCAGCCAAGATCTGGAGGGCTATGGCTACACCTTC.

Here the CDR3 reads CAISEEAAYGYTF. The CDR3 DNA sequence: TGTGCCATCAGTGAGGAGGCCGCCTATGGCTACACCTTC. The V gene is TRBV10-3, the J gene TRBJ1-2; D uncertain. Germline V gene sequence: CDR1 ENHRY, CDR2 SYGVKD. Between the trimmed V and J ends, which lost 2 bases and 4 bases, there was a span of 8 bases. The CDR3 loop spans 13 amino acids.